A single TCR beta chain is shown here with its context. This record belongs to a study of blood T cell repertoires in COVID-19. Whole-study context: Collection of acute and convalescent COVID-19 samples took place in the United States, Italy and Spain. T cells, B-cell-depleted T cells, or PBMCs supplied cDNA or gDNA.

As originally analysed: Amplification with reference gene primers provided the estimates of nucleated cell counts. Measured with immunoSEQ multiplex PCR; TCRdb has only the in-frame clones, and not every one. That table supplies the V and J calls and clone size; D and trimming were determined from the DNA. In the table there are approximately 160,000 clones, around four fifths of which are singletons. This receptor was obtained from a man aged 70-80 years who had recovered from COVID-19. Sample: peripheral blood.

The CDR3 DNA follows: TGTGCCAGTAGTACCGGCGGGACAGGGGATGAAAAACTGTTTTTT. Its protein is CASSTGGTGDEKLFF. The chain couples TRBV19 to TRBJ1-4; 10 bases are a match to TRBD1. The CDR3 sequence is 15 residues long. CDR1 LNHDA and CDR2 SQIVND come from the germline V gene (reference sequence). With 4 bases clipped from V and 6 bases from J, the junction kept 5 bases outside the gene matches.